These 19 T cell receptor beta chains share one sample of origin, sequenced in a study of blood T cell repertoires in COVID-19 (dated by TCRdb to between 2020 and 2021). The library relied on the immunoSEQ multiplex PCR assay. The source is immuneACCESS, and TCRdb retained only in-frame sequences with V and J called. Part of the clones is not carried over; for the studies checked, unresolved V genes explain less than half of this, and the remainder is unexplained. For this sample the table gives more than 250,000 clones, of which around four fifths were detected only once. Jointly, the top ten make up 4.6% of the sample. Sequenced material: peripheral blood. The receptors come from a man aged 55-75 years who had recovered from COVID-19.

The chain joins TRBV7-6 to TRBJ2-1; D is uncertain. The CDR3 runs 15 residues. Germline-derived CDR1 and CDR2 are SGHVS and FNYEAQ. V was shortened by 2 bases and J by 0 bases, with 8 bases between the two germline ends. CDR3 amino acids: CASSLFSSSYNEQFF. The CDR3 coding sequence is TGTGCCAGCAGCTTATTCTCGAGCTCCTACAATGAGCAGTTCTTC.

The gene calls are TRBV15 and TRBJ1-5; weak D call: TRBD1 (5 bases). This CDR3 is 14 amino acids long. Trimming stripped 8 bases from V and 1 base from J, with 12 bases between. Germline V CDR1 and CDR2: LNHNV, YYDKDF (reference sequence). Here the CDR3 DNA reads TGTGCCACCTCTGTGGGGCAGAGCAATCAGCCCCAGCATTTT. This encodes CATSVGQSNQPQHF.

The chain joins TRBV21-1 to TRBJ1-1. TRBV21-1 is reported as a pseudogene. The CDR3 totals 16 residues. The CDR3 loop is CASSKISGARNTEAFF. The CDR3 bases are TGTGCCAGCAGCAAAATTAGCGGGGCGCGGAACACTGAAGCTTTCTTT.

The chain carries TRBV7-9 and TRBJ2-1, with 13 bases aligning to TRBD2. This CDR3 comprises 16 residues. V lost 5 bases to trimming and J lost 8 bases; unmatched junction nucleotides: 9. CDR1 is SEHNR and CDR2 is FQNEAQ in the germline V gene (reference sequence). CDR3: CASSPETSGGFDEQFF. The CDR3 nucleotides read TGTGCCAGCAGCCCCGAGACTAGCGGGGGGTTTGATGAGCAGTTCTTC.

The chain joins TRBV11-2 to TRBJ1-1; tentative D call: TRBD1 (6 bases). Trimming stripped 4 bases from V and 0 bases from J, with 15 bases between. Germline CDR1 is SGHAT and CDR2 is FQNNGV. The CDR3 is made up of 16 amino acids. CDR3 nucleotides: TGTGCCAGCAGCTCGTACCCGACAGGAATGAACACTGAAGCTTTCTTT. Residues: CASSSYPTGMNTEAFF.

The chain uses TRBV7-2 and TRBJ1-5, with 7 bases matching TRBD1. V lost 5 bases to trimming and J lost 4 bases; unmatched junction nucleotides: 8. This CDR3 is built from 15 residues. In germline, CDR1 is SGHTA, CDR2 FQGNSA. CDR3 coding DNA: TGTGCCAGCAGCCCCGGGACAGCCGGGAATCAGCCCCAGCATTTT. This encodes CASSPGTAGNQPQHF.

The chain recombines TRBV19 with TRBJ2-3, with 7 bases lining up with TRBD2. Germline CDR1 is LNHDA and CDR2 is SQIVND (reference sequence). The ends lost 3 bases at V and 1 base at J; junction bases unmatched: 7. The length of the CDR3 is 16 residues. CDR3 residues: CASSIRRELGTDTQYF. The CDR3 coding sequence is TGTGCCAGTAGTATTAGGCGGGAGCTCGGCACAGATACGCAGTATTTT.

The V and J genes are TRBV25-1 and TRBJ2-1, with D unresolved. Germline loops: CDR1 MGHDK, CDR2 SYGVNS. Between the trimmed V and J ends, which lost 5 bases and 0 bases, there was a span of 11 bases. The CDR3 loop spans 15 amino acids. The DNA for the CDR3 is TGTGCCAGCAGTTCAGGTCACCTCTCCTACAATGAGCAGTTCTTC. It specifies CASSSGHLSYNEQFF. Full variable domain (rest looked up from reference TRBV25-1 and TRBJ2-1): EADIYQTPRYLVIGTGKKITLECSQTMGHDKMYWYQQDPGMELHLIHYSYGVNSTEKGDLSSESTVSRIRTEHFPLTLESARPSHTSQYLCASSSGHLSYNEQFFGPGTRLTVL.

The chain is built from TRBV5-1 and TRBJ2-1, with TRBD2 matching over 10 bases. CDR3 length: 15 residues. CDR1 and CDR2 from the germline V gene are SGHRS and YFSETQ. Trimming at V came to 4 bases and at J to 2 bases, leaving 3 bases not matched to a gene. CDR3 loop: CASSPTSGPYNEQFF. Here the CDR3 DNA reads TGCGCCAGCAGCCCGACTAGCGGGCCCTACAATGAGCAGTTCTTC.

The rearrangement joins TRBV6-5 to TRBJ2-7; 8 nucleotides agree with TRBD1. The CDR3 has 12 amino acids. With V trimmed by 9 bases and J by 5 bases, 6 bases remained unmatched. Germline V lookup: CDR1 MNHEY, CDR2 SVGAGI. The DNA for the CDR3 is TGTGCCAGTTCGGGACAGGTTGACGAGCAGTACTTC. This gives the protein CASSGQVDEQYF.

The chain joins TRBV29-1 to TRBJ2-7, with D tentatively TRBD1 (6 bases). CDR1 and CDR2 (germline): SQVTM, ANQGSEA. The CDR3 length is 12 residues. The V and J ends lost 4 bases and 6 bases respectively, with 13 bases between them. CDR3 sequence reads: CSVVGATSEQYF. CDR3 sequence (DNA): TGCAGCGTTGTGGGGGCCACGAGCGAGCAGTACTTC.

The chain joins TRBV3-1 (or the pseudogene TRBV3-2) to TRBJ2-2; 8 bases line up with TRBD2. The CDR3 length is 14 residues. Germline V gene lookup returns CDR1 LGHDT and CDR2 YNNKEL (reference sequence). With V trimmed by 1 base and J by 5 bases, 0 bases remained unmatched. CDR3 DNA sequence: TGTGCCAGCAGCCAAGCGGGGGGGACCGGGGAGCTGTTTTTT. Its translation: CASSQAGGTGELFF.

The chain couples TRBV19 to TRBJ1-1; D possibly corresponds to TRBD1 (5 bases). Germline-derived CDR1 and CDR2 are LNHDA and SQIVND (reference sequence). This CDR3 contains 12 residues. The ends were cut back, 4 bases at V and 5 bases at J, with 8 bases in the middle. CDR3 nucleotides: TGTGCCAGTAGTACCCAGGGAACTGAAGCTTTCTTT. Translation gives CASSTQGTEAFF.

The rearrangement joins TRBV7-9 to TRBJ2-7; D not certain. Trimming cost V 5 bases and J 4 bases, with 6 bases left between them. Germline lookup yields CDR1 SEHNR and CDR2 FQNEAQ (reference sequence). The CDR3 extends over 11 amino acids. This CDR3 reads CASSEQYEQYF. CDR3 in DNA: TGTGCCAGCAGCGAACAATACGAGCAGTACTTC.

This chain connects TRBV6-5 to TRBJ2-3; 8 bases line up with TRBD2. Germline lookup yields CDR1 MNHEY and CDR2 SVGAGI. The CDR3 extends over 15 amino acids. Trimming cost V 5 bases and J 2 bases; bases outside gene matches: 6. Written as DNA, the CDR3 is TGTGCCAGCAGTAGGGATAGCGGGATCACAGATACGCAGTATTTT. The encoded protein is CASSRDSGITDTQYF.

The chain recombines TRBV5-1 with TRBJ2-5; 11 bases agree with TRBD1. V gave up 3 bases and J gave up 5 bases; unmatched junction bases: 9. In germline, CDR1 is SGHRS, CDR2 YFSETQ. The CDR3 has 16 amino acids. CDR3 residues: CASSSISGTGGETQYF. In DNA form, the CDR3 reads TGCGCCAGCAGCTCTATTTCCGGGACAGGGGGGGAGACCCAGTACTTC.

The V gene is TRBV6-5, the J gene TRBJ2-2, with D tentatively TRBD1 (5 bases). CDR3 size: 15 residues. Germline CDR1 MNHEY, CDR2 SVGAGI. The ends were cut back, 7 bases at V and 0 bases at J, with 12 bases in the middle. Written as DNA, the CDR3 is TGTGCCAGCACCCCGTGGGGCTCGAACACCGGGGAGCTGTTTTTT. Translation: CASTPWGSNTGELFF.

J is TRBJ1-4 and V is TRBV6-5; 10 bases line up with TRBD1. The V gene's germline CDR1 is MNHEY and CDR2 SVGAGI. CDR3 size: 15 residues. V was clipped by 7 bases and J by 10 bases; unmatched bases: 12. CDR3 nucleotide sequence: TGTGCCAGCACCCCTAGCGGGACAGGGGTCGTAAAACTGTTTTTT. Amino acid sequence: CASTPSGTGVVKLFF.

This clone has a handful of counts. The V gene is TRBV2, the J gene TRBJ1-1; no definite D call. This CDR3 is 12 amino acids long. V lost 2 bases and J 7 bases, leaving 8 bases between the germline ends. Per germline, CDR1 SNHLY and CDR2 FYNNEI. CDR3: CASSETQFEAFF. CDR3 coding DNA: TGTGCCAGCAGTGAAACCCAGTTTGAAGCTTTCTTT.